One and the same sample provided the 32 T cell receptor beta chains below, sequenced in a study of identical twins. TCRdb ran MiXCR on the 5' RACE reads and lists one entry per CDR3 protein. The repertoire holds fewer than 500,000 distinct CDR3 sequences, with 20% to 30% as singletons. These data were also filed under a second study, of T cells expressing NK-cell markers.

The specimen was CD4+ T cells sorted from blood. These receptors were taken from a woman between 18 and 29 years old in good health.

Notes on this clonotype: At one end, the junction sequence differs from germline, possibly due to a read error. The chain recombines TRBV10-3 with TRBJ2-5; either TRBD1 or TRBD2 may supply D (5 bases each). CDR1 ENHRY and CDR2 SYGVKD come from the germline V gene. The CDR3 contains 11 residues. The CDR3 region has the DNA TGTGCCATCAGTGACTCCGGGACCGCGAACTTC. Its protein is CAISDSGTANF.

CDR3: CASTGQGGDTQYF. CDR3 bases: TGTGCCAGTACCGGACAGGGGGGAGATACGCAGTATTTT. The chain recombines TRBV19 with TRBJ2-3; 10 bases align to TRBD1. Germline CDR1 is LNHDA and CDR2 is SQIVND (reference sequence). This CDR3 contains 13 residues. The V gene end was trimmed by 7 bases and the J gene end by 5 bases; junction bases not matched to a gene: 3.

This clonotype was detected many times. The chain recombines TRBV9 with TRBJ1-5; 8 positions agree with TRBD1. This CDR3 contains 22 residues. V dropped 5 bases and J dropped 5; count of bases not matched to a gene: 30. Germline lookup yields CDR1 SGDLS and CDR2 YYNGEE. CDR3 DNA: TGTGCCAGCAGTCCCAAAGGGGTAGTCAGGGGGCGCTTGAGCCCGCCGGATCAGCCCCAGCATTTT. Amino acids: CASSPKGVVRGRLSPPDQPQHF. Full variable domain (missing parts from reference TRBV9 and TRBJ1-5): DSGVTQTPKHLITATGQRVTLRCSPRSGDLSVYWYQQSLDQGLQFLIQYYNGEERAKGNILERFSAQQFPDLHSELNLSSLELGDSALYFCASSPKGVVRGRLSPPDQPQHFGDGTRLSIL.

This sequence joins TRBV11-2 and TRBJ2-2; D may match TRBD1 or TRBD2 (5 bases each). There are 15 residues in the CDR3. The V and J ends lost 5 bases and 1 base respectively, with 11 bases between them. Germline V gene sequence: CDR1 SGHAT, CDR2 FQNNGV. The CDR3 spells CASSRDHGNTGELFF. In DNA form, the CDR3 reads TGTGCCAGCAGCCGGGACCACGGGAACACCGGGGAGCTGTTTTTT.

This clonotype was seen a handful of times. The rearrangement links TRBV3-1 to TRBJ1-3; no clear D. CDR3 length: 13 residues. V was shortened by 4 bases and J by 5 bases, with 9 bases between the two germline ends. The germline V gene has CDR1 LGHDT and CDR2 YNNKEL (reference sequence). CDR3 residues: CASSLNWRNTIYF. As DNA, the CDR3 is TGTGCCAGCAGCCTCAATTGGCGAAACACCATATATTTT.

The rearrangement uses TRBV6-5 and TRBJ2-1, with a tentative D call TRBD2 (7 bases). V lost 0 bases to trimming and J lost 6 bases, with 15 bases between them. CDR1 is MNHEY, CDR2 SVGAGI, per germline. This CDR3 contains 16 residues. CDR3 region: CASSYSKGGGSNEQFF. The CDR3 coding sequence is TGTGCCAGCAGTTACTCGAAGGGAGGGGGAAGCAATGAGCAGTTCTTC.

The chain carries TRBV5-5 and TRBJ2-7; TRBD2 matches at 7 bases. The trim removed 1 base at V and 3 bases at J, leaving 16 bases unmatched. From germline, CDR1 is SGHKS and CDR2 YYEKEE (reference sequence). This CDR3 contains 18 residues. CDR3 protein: CASSLTGGRSLPLYEQYF. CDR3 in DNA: TGTGCCAGCAGCTTGACGGGAGGCCGAAGTTTACCACTCTACGAGCAGTACTTC.

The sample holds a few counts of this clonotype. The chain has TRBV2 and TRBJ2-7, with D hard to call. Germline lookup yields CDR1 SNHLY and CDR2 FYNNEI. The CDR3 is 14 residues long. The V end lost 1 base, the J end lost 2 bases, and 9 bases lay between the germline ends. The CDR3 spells CASSEGVPPYEQYF. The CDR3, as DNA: TGTGCCAGCAGTGAAGGGGTGCCCCCCTACGAGCAGTACTTC.

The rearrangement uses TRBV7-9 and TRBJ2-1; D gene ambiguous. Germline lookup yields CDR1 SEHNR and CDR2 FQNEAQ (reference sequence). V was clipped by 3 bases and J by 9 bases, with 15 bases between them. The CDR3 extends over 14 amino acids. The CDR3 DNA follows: TGTGCCAGCAGCTTGCGATTTACTTTCACTGAGCAGTTCTTC. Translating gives CASSLRFTFTEQFF. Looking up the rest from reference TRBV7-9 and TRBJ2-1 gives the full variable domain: DTGVSQNPRHKITKRGQNVTFRCDPISEHNRLYWYRQTLGQGPEFLTYFQNEAQLEKSRLLSDRFSAERPKGSFSTLEIQRTEQGDSAMYLCASSLRFTFTEQFFGPGTRLTVL.

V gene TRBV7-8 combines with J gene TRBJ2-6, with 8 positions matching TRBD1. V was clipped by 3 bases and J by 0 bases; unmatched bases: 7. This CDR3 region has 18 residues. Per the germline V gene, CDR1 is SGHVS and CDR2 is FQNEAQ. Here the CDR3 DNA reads TGTGCCAGCAGCTTGCGGGACAGGACCTTCTCTGGGGCCAACGTCCTGACTTTC. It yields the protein CASSLRDRTFSGANVLTF.

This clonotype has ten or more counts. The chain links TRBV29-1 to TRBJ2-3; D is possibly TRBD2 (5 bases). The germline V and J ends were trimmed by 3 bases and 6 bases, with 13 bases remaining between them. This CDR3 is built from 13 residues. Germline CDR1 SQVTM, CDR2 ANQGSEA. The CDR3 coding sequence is TGCAGCGTTGACGGTCTAGCACGGGATACGCAGTATTTT. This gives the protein CSVDGLARDTQYF.

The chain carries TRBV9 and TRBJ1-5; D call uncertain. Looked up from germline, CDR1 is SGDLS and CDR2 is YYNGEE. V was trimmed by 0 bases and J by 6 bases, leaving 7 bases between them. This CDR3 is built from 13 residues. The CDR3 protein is CASSVAFGQPQHF. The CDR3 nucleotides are TGTGCCAGCAGCGTAGCTTTTGGTCAGCCCCAGCATTTT.

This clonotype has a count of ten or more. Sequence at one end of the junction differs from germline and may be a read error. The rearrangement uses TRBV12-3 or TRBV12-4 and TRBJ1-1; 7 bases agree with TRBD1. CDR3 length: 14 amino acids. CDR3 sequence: CASSPDRMNTEAFF. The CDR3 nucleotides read TGCGCCAGCAGCCCGGACAGGATGAACACTGAAGCTTTCTTT.

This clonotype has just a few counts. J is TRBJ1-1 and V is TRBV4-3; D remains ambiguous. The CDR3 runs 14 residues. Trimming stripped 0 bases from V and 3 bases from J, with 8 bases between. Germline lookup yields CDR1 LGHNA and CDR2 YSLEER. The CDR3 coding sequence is TGCGCCAGCAGCCAAGATACGTCGGACACTGAAGCTTTCTTT. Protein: CASSQDTSDTEAFF.

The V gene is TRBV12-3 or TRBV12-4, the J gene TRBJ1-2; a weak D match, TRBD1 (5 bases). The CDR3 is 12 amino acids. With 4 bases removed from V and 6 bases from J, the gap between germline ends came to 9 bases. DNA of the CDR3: TGTGCCAGCAGTTATGCGGGGGATGGCTACACCTTC. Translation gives CASSYAGDGYTF.

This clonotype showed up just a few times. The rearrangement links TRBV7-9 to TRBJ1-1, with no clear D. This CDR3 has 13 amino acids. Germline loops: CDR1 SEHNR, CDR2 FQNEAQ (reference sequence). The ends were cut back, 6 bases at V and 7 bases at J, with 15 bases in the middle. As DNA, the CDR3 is TGTGCCAGCAGGGTGGGGTTGGGAAATGAAGCTTTCTTT. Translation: CASRVGLGNEAFF.

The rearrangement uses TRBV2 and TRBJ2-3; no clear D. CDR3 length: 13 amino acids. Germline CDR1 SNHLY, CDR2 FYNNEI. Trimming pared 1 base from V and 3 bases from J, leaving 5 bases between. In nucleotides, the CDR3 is TGTGCCAGCAGTGAAGGGCCGACAGATACGCAGTATTTT. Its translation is CASSEGPTDTQYF. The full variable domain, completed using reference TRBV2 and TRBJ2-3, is EPEVTQTPSHQVTQMGQEVILRCVPISNHLYFYWYRQILGQKVEFLVSFYNNEISEKSEIFDDQFSVERPDGSNFTLKIRSTKLEDSAMYFCASSEGPTDTQYFGPGTRLTVL.

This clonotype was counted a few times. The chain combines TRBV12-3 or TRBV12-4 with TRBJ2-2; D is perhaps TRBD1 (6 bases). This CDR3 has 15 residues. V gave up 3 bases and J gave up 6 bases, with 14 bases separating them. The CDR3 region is CASSLSGVGAGELFF. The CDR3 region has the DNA TGTGCCAGCAGTTTGTCAGGGGTTGGCGCCGGGGAGCTGTTTTTT.

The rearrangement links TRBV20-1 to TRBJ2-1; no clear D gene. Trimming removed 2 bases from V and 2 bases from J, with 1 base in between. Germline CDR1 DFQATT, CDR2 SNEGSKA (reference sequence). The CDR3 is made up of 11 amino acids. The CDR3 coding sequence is TGCAGTGCTAGACCCTACAATGAGCAGTTCTTC. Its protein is CSARPYNEQFF.

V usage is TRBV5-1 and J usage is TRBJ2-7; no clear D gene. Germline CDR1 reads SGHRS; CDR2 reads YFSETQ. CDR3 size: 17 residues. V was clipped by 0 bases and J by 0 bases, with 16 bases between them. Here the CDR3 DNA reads TGCGCCAGCAGCTTGGCGCAATCGGCCCTCAGCTCCTACGAGCAGTACTTC. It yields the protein CASSLAQSALSSYEQYF.

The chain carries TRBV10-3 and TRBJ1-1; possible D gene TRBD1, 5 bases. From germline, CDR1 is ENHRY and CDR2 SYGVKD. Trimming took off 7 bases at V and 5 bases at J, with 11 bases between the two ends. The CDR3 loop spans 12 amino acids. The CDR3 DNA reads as TGTGCCATCACGGGGCAGAAGACTGAAGCTTTCTTT. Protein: CAITGQKTEAFF.

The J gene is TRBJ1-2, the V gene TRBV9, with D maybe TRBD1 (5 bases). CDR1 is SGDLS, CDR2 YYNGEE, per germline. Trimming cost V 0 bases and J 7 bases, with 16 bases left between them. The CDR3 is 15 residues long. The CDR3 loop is CASSVGLGAPLGYTF. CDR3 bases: TGTGCCAGCAGCGTAGGTCTAGGGGCCCCCCTTGGCTACACCTTC.

In DNA form, the CDR3 reads TGTGCCATCAGTAGACGGGTTCGGGACAATGAGCAGTTCTTC. This encodes CAISRRVRDNEQFF. The J gene is TRBJ2-1, the V gene TRBV10-3; D ambiguous. V shed 5 bases and J shed 5 bases, with 13 bases lying between them. Germline CDR1 is ENHRY and CDR2 is SYGVKD. This CDR3 comprises 14 residues.

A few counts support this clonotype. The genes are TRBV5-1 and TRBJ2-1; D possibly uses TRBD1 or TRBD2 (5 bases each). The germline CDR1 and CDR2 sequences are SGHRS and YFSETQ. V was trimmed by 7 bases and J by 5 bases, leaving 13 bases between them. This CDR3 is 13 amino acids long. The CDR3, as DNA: TGCGCCAGCGGGGGTGCCCTAAACAATGAGCAGTTCTTC. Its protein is CASGGALNNEQFF. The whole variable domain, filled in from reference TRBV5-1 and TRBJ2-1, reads KAGVTQTPRYLIKTRGQQVTLSCSPISGHRSVSWYQQTPGQGLQFLFEYFSETQRNKGNFPGRFSGRQFSNSRSEMNVSTLELGDSALYLCASGGALNNEQFFGPGTRLTVL.

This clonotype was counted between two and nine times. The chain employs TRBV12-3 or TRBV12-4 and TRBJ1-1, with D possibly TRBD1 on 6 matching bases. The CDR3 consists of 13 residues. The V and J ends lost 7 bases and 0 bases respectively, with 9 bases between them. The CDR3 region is CASKAGVNTEAFF. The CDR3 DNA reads TGTGCCAGCAAGGCAGGGGTGAACACTGAAGCTTTCTTT.

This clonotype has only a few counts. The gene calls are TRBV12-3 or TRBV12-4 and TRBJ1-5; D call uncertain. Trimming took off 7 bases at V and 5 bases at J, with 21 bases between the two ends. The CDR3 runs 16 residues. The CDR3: CASTFSTSLGYQPQHF. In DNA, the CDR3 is TGTGCCAGCACCTTCTCGACCTCCCTGGGGTATCAGCCCCAGCATTTT.

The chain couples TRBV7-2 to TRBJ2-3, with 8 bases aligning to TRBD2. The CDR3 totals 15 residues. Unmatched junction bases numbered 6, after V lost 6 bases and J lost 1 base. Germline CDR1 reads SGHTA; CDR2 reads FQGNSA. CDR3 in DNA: TGTGCCAGCAGACAGAGCGGGGGCCGCACAGATACGCAGTATTTT. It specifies CASRQSGGRTDTQYF.

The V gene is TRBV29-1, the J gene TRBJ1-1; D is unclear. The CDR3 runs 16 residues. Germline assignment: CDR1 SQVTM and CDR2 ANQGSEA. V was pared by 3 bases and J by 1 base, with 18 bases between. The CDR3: CSVEWRIASSNTEAFF. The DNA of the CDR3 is TGCAGCGTTGAGTGGAGAATAGCTTCGTCGAACACTGAAGCTTTCTTT.

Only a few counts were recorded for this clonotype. CDR3 sequence reads: CASSYSSQGGYEQYF. The DNA of the CDR3 is TGTGCCAGCAGTTACTCTTCGCAGGGGGGCTACGAGCAGTACTTC. The J gene is TRBJ2-7, the V gene TRBV6-5; perhaps TRBD1 as D (7 bases). Germline values: CDR1 MNHEY, CDR2 SVGAGI. CDR3 size: 15 residues. Trimming cost V 0 bases and J 3 bases, with 12 bases left between them.

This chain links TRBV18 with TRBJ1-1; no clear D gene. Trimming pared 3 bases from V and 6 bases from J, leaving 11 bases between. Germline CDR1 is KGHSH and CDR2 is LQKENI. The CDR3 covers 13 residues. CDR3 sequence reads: CASSPLTTAEAFF. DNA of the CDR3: TGTGCCAGCTCACCGCTCACAACAGCTGAAGCTTTCTTT.

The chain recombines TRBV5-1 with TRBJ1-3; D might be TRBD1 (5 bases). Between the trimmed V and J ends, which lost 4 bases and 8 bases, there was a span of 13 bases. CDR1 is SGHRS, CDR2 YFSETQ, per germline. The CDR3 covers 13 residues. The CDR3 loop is CASSVGRRDTIYF. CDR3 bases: TGCGCCAGCAGCGTGGGACGGAGGGACACCATATATTTT. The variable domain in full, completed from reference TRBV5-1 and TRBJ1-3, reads KAGVTQTPRYLIKTRGQQVTLSCSPISGHRSVSWYQQTPGQGLQFLFEYFSETQRNKGNFPGRFSGRQFSNSRSEMNVSTLELGDSALYLCASSVGRRDTIYFGEGSWLTVV.

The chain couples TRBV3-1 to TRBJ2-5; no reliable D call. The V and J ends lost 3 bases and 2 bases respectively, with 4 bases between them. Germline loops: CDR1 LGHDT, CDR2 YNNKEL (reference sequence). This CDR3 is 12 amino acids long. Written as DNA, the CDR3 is TGTGCCAGCAGCCATCTACAAGAGACCCAGTACTTC. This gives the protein CASSHLQETQYF.